Given below is one T cell receptor (beta chain) in context. The antigen remains undetermined. This entry is derived from a study of Ad26.COV2.S vaccination and SARS-CoV-2 variants. Regarding treatment: some 20 received Ad26.COV2.S at low or high dose, single or two shots; several received placebo; per-sample allocation not given. Sampling occurred on day 63 after the first vaccine or placebo injection. The method was immunoSEQ multiplex PCR; TCRdb's version includes in-frame clones alone and lacks a portion of them. This sample carries more than 300,000 clones, 85% to 90% of them seen once, and the ten largest clones take under 2%. Looked up from germline, CDR1 is SGDLS and CDR2 is YYNGEE. Unmatched junction bases numbered 6, after V lost 3 bases and J lost 1 base. The CDR3 extends over 16 amino acids. General study findings and limits: Vaccinees showed greater spike-specific TCR breadth than placebo recipients.

This chain uses TRBV9 with TRBJ2-1; 8 bases are a match to TRBD2. The sample consisted of peripheral blood, taken in a trial of Ad26.COV2.S vaccine versus placebo. The sequence was collected from a person aged 18-60 years who received the Ad26.COV2.S COVID-19 vaccine or a placebo. This CDR3 reads CASSETSVISYNEQFF. CDR3 DNA sequence: TGTGCCAGCAGCGAGACTAGCGTTATATCCTACAATGAGCAGTTCTTC.